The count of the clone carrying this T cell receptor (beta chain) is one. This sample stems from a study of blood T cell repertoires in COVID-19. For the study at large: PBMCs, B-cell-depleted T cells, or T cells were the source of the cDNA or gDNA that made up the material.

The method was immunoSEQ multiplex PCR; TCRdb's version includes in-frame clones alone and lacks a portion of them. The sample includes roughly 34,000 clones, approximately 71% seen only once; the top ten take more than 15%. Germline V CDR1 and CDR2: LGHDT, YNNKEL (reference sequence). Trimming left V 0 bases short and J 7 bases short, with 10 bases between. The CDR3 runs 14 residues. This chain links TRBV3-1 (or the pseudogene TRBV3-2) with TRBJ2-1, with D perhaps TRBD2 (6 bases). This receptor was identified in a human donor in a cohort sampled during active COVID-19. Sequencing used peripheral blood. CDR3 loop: CASSQDPGGNEQFF. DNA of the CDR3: TGTGCCAGCAGCCAAGACCCCGGGGGTAATGAGCAGTTCTTC.